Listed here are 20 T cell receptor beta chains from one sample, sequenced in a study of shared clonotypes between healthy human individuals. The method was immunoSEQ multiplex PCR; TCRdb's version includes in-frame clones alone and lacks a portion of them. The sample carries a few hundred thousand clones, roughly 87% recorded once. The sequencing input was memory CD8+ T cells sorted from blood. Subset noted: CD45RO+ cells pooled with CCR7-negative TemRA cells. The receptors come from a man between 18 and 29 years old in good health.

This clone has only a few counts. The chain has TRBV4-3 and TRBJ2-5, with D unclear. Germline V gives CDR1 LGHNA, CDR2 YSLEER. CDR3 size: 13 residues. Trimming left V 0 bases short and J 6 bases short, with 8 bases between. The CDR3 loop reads CASSQDRGQTQYF. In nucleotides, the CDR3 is TGCGCCAGCAGCCAAGATCGAGGCCAGACCCAGTACTTC.

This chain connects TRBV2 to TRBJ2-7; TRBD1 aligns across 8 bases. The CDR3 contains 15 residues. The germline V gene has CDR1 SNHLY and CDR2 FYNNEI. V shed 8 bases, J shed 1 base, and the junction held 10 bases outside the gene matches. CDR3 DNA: TGTGCCAGCCGAAAACGAAGGACAGGGTCCTACGAGCAGTACTTC. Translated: CASRKRRTGSYEQYF.

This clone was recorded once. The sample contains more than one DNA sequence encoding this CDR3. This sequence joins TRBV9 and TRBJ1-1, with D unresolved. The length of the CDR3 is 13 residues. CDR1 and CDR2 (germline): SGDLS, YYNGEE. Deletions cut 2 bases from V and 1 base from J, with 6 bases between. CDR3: CASSVSGNTEAFF. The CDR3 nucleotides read TGTGCCAGCAGCGTGAGCGGGAACACTGAAGCTTTCTTT.

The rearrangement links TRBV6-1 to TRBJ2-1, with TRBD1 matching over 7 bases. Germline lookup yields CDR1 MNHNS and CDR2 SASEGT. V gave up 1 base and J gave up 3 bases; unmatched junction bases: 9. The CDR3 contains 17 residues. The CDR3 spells CASSEGTGASLYNEQFF. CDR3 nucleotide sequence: TGTGCCAGCAGTGAAGGAACAGGGGCGAGTCTCTACAATGAGCAGTTCTTC.

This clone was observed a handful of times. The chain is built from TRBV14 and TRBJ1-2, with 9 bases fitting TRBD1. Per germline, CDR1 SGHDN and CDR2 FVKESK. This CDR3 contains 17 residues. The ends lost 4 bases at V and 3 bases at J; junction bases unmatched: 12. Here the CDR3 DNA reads TGTGCCAGCAGCCTAAGGACAGGGGACCCGTTTTACTATGGCTACACCTTC. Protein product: CASSLRTGDPFYYGYTF.

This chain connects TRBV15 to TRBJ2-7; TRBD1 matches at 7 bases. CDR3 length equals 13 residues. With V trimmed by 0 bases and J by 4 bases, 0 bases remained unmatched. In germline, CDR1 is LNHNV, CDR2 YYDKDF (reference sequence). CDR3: CATSREDRYEQYF. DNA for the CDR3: TGTGCCACCAGCAGAGAGGACAGGTACGAGCAGTACTTC.

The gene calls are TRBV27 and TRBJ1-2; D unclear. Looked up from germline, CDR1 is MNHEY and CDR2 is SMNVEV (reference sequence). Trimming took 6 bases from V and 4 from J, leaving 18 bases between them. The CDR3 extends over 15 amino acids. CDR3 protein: CASSLLGEIPYGYTF. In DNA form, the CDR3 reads TGTGCCAGCAGCCTCTTGGGCGAGATCCCCTATGGCTACACCTTC.

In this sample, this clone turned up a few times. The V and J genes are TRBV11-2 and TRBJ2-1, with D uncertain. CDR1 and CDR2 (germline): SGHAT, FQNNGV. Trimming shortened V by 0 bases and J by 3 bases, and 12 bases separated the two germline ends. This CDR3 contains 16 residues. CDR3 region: CASSLDRTTYYNEQFF. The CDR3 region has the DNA TGTGCCAGCAGCTTAGATCGAACTACCTACTACAATGAGCAGTTCTTC.

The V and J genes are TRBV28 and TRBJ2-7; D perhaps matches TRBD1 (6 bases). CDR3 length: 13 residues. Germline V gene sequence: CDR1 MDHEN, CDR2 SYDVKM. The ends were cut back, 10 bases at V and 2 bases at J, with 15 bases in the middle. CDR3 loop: CATQPGQAYEQYF. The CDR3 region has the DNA TGTGCCACTCAACCGGGACAAGCCTACGAGCAGTACTTC.

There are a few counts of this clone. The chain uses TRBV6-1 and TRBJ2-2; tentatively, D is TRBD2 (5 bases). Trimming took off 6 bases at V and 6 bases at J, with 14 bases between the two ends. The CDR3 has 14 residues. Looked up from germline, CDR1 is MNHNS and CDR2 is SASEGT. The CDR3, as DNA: TGTGCCAGCAGGGAGGATGTGAGGGCCGGGGAGCTGTTTTTT. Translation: CASREDVRAGELFF.

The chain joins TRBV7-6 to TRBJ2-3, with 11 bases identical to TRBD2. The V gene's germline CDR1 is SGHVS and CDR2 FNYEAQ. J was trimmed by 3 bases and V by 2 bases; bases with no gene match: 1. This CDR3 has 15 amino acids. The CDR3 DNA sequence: TGTGCCAGCAGCTTACTAGCGGGAGGAACAGATACGCAGTATTTT. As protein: CASSLLAGGTDTQYF.

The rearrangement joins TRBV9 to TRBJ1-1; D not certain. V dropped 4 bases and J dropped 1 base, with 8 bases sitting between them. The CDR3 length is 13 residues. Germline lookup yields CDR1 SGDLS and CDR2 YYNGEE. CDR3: CASSSAGNTEAFF. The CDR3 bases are TGTGCCAGCAGCTCGGCAGGGAACACTGAAGCTTTCTTT.

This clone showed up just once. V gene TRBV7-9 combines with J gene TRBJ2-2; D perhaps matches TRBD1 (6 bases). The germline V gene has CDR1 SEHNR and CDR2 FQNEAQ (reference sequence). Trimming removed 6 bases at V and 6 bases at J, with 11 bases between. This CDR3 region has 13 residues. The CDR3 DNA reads TGTGCCAGCAGGCACAGGGTGGCCGGGGAGCTGTTTTTT. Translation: CASRHRVAGELFF.

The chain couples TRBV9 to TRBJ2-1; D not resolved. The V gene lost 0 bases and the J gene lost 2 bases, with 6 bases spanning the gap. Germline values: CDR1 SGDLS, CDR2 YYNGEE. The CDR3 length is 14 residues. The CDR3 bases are TGTGCCAGCAGCGTAGGGGTTACCTACAATGAGCAGTTCTTC. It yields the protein CASSVGVTYNEQFF.

The CDR3 DNA reads TGTGCCAGCAGCTTCCCTGGGGGGGGCGTTGAGACAGATACGCAGTATTTT. It encodes CASSFPGGGVETDTQYF. This rearrangement joins TRBV7-2 to TRBJ2-3; D is possibly TRBD2 (7 bases). CDR1 and CDR2 from the germline V gene are SGHTA and FQGNSA. Trimming left V 3 bases short and J 3 bases short, with 19 bases between. The CDR3 has 17 amino acids.

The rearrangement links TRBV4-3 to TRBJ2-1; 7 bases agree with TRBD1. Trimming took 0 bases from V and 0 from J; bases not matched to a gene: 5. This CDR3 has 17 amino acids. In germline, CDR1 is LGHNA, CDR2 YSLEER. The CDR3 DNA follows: TGCGCCAGCAGCCAAGAGACAGGGACCTTCTCCTACAATGAGCAGTTCTTC. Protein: CASSQETGTFSYNEQFF.

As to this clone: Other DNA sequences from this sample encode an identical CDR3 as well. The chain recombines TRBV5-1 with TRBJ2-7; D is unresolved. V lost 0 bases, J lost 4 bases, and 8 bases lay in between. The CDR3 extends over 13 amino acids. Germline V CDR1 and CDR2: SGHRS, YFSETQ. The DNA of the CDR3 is TGCGCCAGCAGCTTGGCTGTGGGTTACGAGCAGTACTTC. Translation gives CASSLAVGYEQYF. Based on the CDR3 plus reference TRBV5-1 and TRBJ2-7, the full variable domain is KAGVTQTPRYLIKTRGQQVTLSCSPISGHRSVSWYQQTPGQGLQFLFEYFSETQRNKGNFPGRFSGRQFSNSRSEMNVSTLELGDSALYLCASSLAVGYEQYFGPGTRLTVT.

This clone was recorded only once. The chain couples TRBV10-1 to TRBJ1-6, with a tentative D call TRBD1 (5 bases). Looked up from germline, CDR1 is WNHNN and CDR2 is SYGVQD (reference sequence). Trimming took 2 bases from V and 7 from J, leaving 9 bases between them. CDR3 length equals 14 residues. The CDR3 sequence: CASSEGRENSPLHF. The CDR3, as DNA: TGCGCCAGCAGTGAGGGCAGGGAGAATTCACCCCTCCACTTT.

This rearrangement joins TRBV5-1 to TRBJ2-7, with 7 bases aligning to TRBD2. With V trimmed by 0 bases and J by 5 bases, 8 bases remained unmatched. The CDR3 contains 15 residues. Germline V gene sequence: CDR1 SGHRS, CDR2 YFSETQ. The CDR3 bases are TGCGCCAGCAGCTTGGGGCGACTAGCATTCAACGAGCAGTACTTC. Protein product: CASSLGRLAFNEQYF.

The CDR3 DNA reads as TGTGCCAGCAGCTTTAGCGGGAGGCCCTCCTACGAGCAGTACTTC. Its translation is CASSFSGRPSYEQYF. The J gene is TRBJ2-7, the V gene TRBV7-2; 10 bases match TRBD2. Germline V gene lookup returns CDR1 SGHTA and CDR2 FQGNSA. The CDR3 extends over 15 amino acids. J was trimmed by 0 bases and V by 3 bases; bases with no gene match: 2.